These 14 T cell receptor beta chains originate from one sample sequenced in a study of blood T cell repertoires in COVID-19. Here immunoSEQ multiplex PCR was the method, and the copy in TCRdb shows in-frame clones only, minus some. The repertoire consists of 45,000 to 65,000 clones, with over 80% occurring once and the leading ten covering roughly a tenth. Sequenced material: peripheral blood. The receptors were sampled from a man aged 25-45 years with COVID-19, enrolled during active disease.

Here the CDR3 DNA reads TGTGCCAGCAGTTGGACACAGGCCCACACCTACGAGCAGTACTTC. Its translation is CASSWTQAHTYEQYF. This chain connects TRBV6-5 to TRBJ2-7, with a tentative D call TRBD1 (5 bases). CDR3 length equals 15 residues. Trimming took off 4 bases at V and 2 bases at J, with 15 bases between the two ends. Looked up from germline, CDR1 is MNHEY and CDR2 is SVGAGI.

The chain couples TRBV3-1 (or the pseudogene TRBV3-2) to TRBJ2-5, with D possibly matching TRBD2 (6 bases). The CDR3 spans 13 residues. CDR1 is LGHDT, CDR2 YNNKEL, per germline (reference sequence). V was pared by 3 bases and J by 4 bases, with 9 bases between. CDR3 residues: CASSQTGVETQYF. The DNA of the CDR3 is TGTGCCAGCAGCCAGACGGGAGTAGAGACCCAGTACTTC.

The chain has TRBV6-7 and TRBJ1-2; D gene unclear. TRBV6-7 is recorded as an ORF, its role being uncertain. The germline V and J ends were trimmed by 3 bases and 0 bases, with 11 bases remaining between them. This CDR3 contains 15 residues. In nucleotides, the CDR3 is TGTGCCAGCAGTTATCCTGCAGTACCTAACTATGGCTACACCTTC. Translating gives CASSYPAVPNYGYTF.

The rearrangement joins TRBV27 to TRBJ1-1, with a tentative D call TRBD1 (5 bases). The CDR3 covers 14 residues. V was shortened by 3 bases and J by 3 bases, with 11 bases between the two germline ends. Germline V lookup: CDR1 MNHEY, CDR2 SMNVEV (reference sequence). The CDR3 DNA reads as TGTGCCAGCAGTTTTCAGGGCGGTGACACTGAAGCTTTCTTT. Translating gives CASSFQGGDTEAFF.

V and J are TRBV30 and TRBJ2-2; 13 nucleotides match TRBD2. The germline gives CDR1 GTSNPN, CDR2 SVGIG (reference sequence). The CDR3 is 16 residues long. V was pared by 0 bases and J by 4 bases, with 2 bases of the junction left unmatched. The CDR3 region is CAWSVGTSGTTGELFF. DNA of the CDR3: TGTGCCTGGAGTGTAGGGACTAGCGGGACCACCGGGGAGCTGTTTTTT.

The chain is built from TRBV28 and TRBJ1-2, with 9 bases matching TRBD1. The V gene's germline CDR1 is MDHEN and CDR2 SYDVKM. The CDR3 loop spans 12 amino acids. V dropped 9 bases and J dropped 8; count of bases not matched to a gene: 7. In DNA, the CDR3 is TGTGCCAGTAACACAGGGGGCGCCGGCTACACCTTC. It translates to CASNTGGAGYTF.

This chain uses TRBV4-1 with TRBJ2-7; 9 bases fit TRBD2. Germline CDR1 MGHRA, CDR2 YSYEKL. The length of the CDR3 is 16 residues. Trimming removed 0 bases from V and 2 bases from J; junction bases left unmatched: 5. The CDR3 DNA reads as TGCGCCAGCAGCCAAGATGGGGGACTAGCAACCTACGAGCAGTACTTC. Translated: CASSQDGGLATYEQYF.

This chain uses TRBV10-1 with TRBJ2-1; 12 bases map to TRBD2. CDR1 is WNHNN, CDR2 SYGVQD, per germline (reference sequence). Germline trimming cut 0 bases from V and 8 bases from J; bases unmatched to any gene: 14. The CDR3 has 19 amino acids. The CDR3 sequence: CASSESGLPRLAGVDEQFF. DNA of the CDR3: TGCGCCAGCAGTGAGTCGGGTTTACCTCGACTAGCGGGAGTCGATGAGCAGTTCTTC.

The chain has TRBV6-5 and TRBJ2-1; 8 bases agree with TRBD2. Trimming removed 7 bases from V and 6 bases from J; junction bases left unmatched: 11. The CDR3 has 15 amino acids. Germline V gene data show CDR1 as MNHEY and CDR2 as SVGAGI. This chain's CDR3 is CASTHQGTRTNEQFF. The CDR3 bases are TGTGCCAGCACCCACCAAGGGACTAGAACCAATGAGCAGTTCTTC.

The chain is built from TRBV14 and TRBJ1-5, with TRBD1 matching 8 bases. The CDR3 covers 13 residues. CDR1 and CDR2 (germline): SGHDN, FVKESK. V was clipped by 10 bases and J by 6 bases; unmatched bases: 8. The CDR3 coding sequence is TGTGCCAACGTCAGGGGGCTGAGTCAGCCCCAGCATTTT. This encodes CANVRGLSQPQHF.

The V and J genes are TRBV19 and TRBJ2-5; TRBD1 agrees at 7 bases. This CDR3 is 15 amino acids long. CDR1 and CDR2 (germline): LNHDA, SQIVND (reference sequence). V shed 0 bases, J shed 1 base, and the junction held 2 bases outside the gene matches. CDR3 DNA sequence: TGTGCCAGTAGTATAGAAGGGGGCGGCCAAGAGACCCAGTACTTC. Amino acid sequence: CASSIEGGGQETQYF.

In this sample, this clone turned up once. J is TRBJ1-5 and V is TRBV6-1, with a tentative D call TRBD1 (5 bases). CDR3 length equals 16 residues. The V gene lost 0 bases and the J gene lost 6 bases, with 15 bases spanning the gap. The germline V gene encodes CDR1 MNHNS and CDR2 SASEGT. The CDR3 region is CASSEAGPLVGQPQHF. For the CDR3, the DNA is TGTGCCAGCAGTGAAGCGGGGCCCCTTGTGGGTCAGCCCCAGCATTTT.

The chain joins TRBV4-3 to TRBJ2-7, with 11 bases that match TRBD2. CDR3 length: 16 amino acids. The V gene end was trimmed by 1 base and the J gene end by 3 bases; junction bases not matched to a gene: 5. Germline-derived CDR1 and CDR2 are LGHNA and YSLEER. In DNA, the CDR3 is TGCGCCAGCAGCCAAGGTATTACTAGCGGGAGCTACGAGCAGTACTTC. Translated, it gives CASSQGITSGSYEQYF.

The chain couples TRBV11-1 to TRBJ2-7; TRBD1 matches 11 bases. The trim removed 5 bases at V and 2 bases at J, leaving 5 bases unmatched. Germline V CDR1 and CDR2: SGHAT, FQDESV (reference sequence). This CDR3 region has 15 residues. CDR3 in DNA: TGTGCCAGCAGCCCGAGGACAGGGGGCCCCTACGAGCAGTACTTC. Residues: CASSPRTGGPYEQYF.